This TCR beta chain was retrieved from a study of low-dose radiotherapy and immunotherapy resistance in tumors. This clonotype showed up many times. With TRAV- and TRBV-specific primers, first-strand cDNA was made, covering the alpha and beta chains. For amplifying TCRs, the PCR ran for roughly 20 cycles with Phusion, which was used together with a constant-region primer and the adapter on the V primers. TCRdb re-called the reads with MiXCR, one entry per CDR3 protein. This table has tens of thousands of distinct CDR3 sequences, 18% appearing once. The time point was: before trial treatment. This clonotype originated in a male donor with prostate cancer. The sequencing here drew on PBMCs, taken before treatment.

In DNA form, the CDR3 reads TGTGCCAGCAGTTACTCAACCGGGTCGGGCGTACCCCGAGAGACCCAGTACTTC. Protein product: CASSYSTGSGVPRETQYF. The chain links TRBV6-2 or TRBV6-3 to TRBJ2-5; D is unclear. Trimming shortened V by 0 bases and J by 4 bases, and 21 bases separated the two germline ends. The germline V gene encodes CDR1 MNHEY and CDR2 SVGEGT. The CDR3 contains 18 residues.